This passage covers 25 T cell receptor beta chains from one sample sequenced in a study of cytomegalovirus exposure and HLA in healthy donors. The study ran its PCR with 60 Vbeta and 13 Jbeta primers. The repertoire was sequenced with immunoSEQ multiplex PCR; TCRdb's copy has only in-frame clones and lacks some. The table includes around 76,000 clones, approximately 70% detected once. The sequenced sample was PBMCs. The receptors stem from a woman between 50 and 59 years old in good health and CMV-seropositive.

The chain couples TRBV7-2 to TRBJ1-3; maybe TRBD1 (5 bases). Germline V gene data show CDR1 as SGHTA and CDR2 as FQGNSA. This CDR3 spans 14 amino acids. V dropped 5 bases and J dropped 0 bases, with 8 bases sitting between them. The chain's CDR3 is CASSPGYSGNTIYF. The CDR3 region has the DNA TGTGCCAGCAGCCCAGGGTACTCTGGAAACACCATATATTTT. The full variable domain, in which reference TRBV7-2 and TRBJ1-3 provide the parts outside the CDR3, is GAGVSQSPSNKVTEKGKDVELRCDPISGHTALYWYRQSLGQGLEFLIYFQGNSAPDKSGLPSDRFSAERTGGSVSTLTIQRTQQEDSAVYLCASSPGYSGNTIYFGEGSWLTVV.

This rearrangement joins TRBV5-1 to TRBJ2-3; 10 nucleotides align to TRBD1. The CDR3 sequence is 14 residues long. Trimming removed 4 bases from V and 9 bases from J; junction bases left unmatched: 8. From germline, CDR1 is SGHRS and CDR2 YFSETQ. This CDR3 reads CASSTGTGAYTQYF. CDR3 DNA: TGCGCCAGCAGCACCGGGACAGGGGCTTACACGCAGTATTTT.

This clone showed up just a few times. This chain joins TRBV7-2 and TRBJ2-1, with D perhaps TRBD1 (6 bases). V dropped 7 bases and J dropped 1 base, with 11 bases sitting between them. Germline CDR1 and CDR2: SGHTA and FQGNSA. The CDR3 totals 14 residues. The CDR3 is CASKETGSYNEQFF. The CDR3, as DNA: TGTGCCAGCAAAGAAACAGGGTCCTACAATGAGCAGTTCTTC.

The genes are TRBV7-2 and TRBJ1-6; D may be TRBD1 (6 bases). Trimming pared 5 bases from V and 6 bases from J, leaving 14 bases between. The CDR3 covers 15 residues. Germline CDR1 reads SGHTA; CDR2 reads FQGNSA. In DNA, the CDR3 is TGTGCCAGCAGCGCCGGACAGAACGTTAATTCACCCCTCCACTTT. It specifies CASSAGQNVNSPLHF.

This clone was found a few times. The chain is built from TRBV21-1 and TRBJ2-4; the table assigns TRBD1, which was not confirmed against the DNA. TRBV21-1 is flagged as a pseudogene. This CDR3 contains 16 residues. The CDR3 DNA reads TGTGCCAGCAGCAAAGGAGGGACAGAAGCCAAAAACATTCAGTACTTC. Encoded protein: CASSKGGTEAKNIQYF.

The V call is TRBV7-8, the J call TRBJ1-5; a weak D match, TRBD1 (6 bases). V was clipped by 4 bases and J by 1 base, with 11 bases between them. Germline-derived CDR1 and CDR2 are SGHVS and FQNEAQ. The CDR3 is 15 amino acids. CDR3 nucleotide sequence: TGTGCCAGCAGCTGGGACATTGGGAGCAATCAGCCCCAGCATTTT. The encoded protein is CASSWDIGSNQPQHF.

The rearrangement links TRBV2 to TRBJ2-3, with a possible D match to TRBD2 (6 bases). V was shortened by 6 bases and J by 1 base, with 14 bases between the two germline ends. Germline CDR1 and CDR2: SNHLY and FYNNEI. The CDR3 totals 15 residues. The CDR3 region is CASSAQAGRTDTQYF. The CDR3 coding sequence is TGTGCCAGCAGCGCCCAGGCGGGGCGCACAGATACGCAGTATTTT. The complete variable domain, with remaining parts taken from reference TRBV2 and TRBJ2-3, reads EPEVTQTPSHQVTQMGQEVILRCVPISNHLYFYWYRQILGQKVEFLVSFYNNEISEKSEIFDDQFSVERPDGSNFTLKIRSTKLEDSAMYFCASSAQAGRTDTQYFGPGTRLTVL.

In DNA, the CDR3 is TGTGCCAGCAGCGTAGTGGCTAGCGGGGACAGCACAGATACGCAGTATTTT. Protein: CASSVVASGDSTDTQYF. The chain couples TRBV9 to TRBJ2-3, with 9 positions matching TRBD2. Trimming took 0 bases from V and 0 from J; bases not matched to a gene: 5. The CDR3 has 17 amino acids. Germline lookup yields CDR1 SGDLS and CDR2 YYNGEE.

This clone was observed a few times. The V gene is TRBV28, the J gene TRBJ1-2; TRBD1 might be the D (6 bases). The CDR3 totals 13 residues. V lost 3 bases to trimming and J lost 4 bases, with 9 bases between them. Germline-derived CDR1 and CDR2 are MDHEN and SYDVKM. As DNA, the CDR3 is TGTGCCAGCAGTTTTCCAGGGGTCTATGGCTACACCTTC. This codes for CASSFPGVYGYTF.

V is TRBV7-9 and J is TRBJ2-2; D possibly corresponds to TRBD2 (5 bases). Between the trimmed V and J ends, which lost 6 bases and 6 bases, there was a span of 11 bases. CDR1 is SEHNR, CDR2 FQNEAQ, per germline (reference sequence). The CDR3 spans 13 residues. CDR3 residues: CASSPRGSGELFF. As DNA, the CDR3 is TGTGCCAGCAGTCCCCGGGGATCCGGGGAGCTGTTTTTT.

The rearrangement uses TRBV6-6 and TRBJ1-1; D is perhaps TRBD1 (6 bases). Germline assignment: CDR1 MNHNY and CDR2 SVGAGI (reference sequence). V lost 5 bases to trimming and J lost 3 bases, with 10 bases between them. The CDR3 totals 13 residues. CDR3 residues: CASSRQGHTEAFF. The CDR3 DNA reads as TGTGCCAGCAGTCGCCAGGGGCACACTGAAGCTTTCTTT.

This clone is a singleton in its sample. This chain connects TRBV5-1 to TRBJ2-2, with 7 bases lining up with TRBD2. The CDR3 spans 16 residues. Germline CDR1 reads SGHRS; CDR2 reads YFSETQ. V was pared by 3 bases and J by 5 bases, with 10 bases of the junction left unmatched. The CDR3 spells CASSWTGTMNTGELFF. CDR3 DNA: TGCGCCAGCAGCTGGACCGGGACTATGAATACCGGGGAGCTGTTTTTT.

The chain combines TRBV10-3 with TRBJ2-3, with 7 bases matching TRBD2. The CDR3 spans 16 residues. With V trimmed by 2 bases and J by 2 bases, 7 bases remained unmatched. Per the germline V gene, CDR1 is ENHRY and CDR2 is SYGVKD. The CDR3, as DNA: TGTGCCATCAGTGAGCCGGGGAGGGAAGTCACAGATACGCAGTATTTT. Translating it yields CAISEPGREVTDTQYF.

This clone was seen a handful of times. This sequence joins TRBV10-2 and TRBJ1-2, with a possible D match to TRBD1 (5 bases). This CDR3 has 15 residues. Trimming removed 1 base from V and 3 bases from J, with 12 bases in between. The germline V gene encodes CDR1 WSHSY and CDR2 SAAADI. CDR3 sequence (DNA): TGCGCCAGCAGTGAGTTTGGGGCCGGCGACTATGGCTACACCTTC. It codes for CASSEFGAGDYGYTF.

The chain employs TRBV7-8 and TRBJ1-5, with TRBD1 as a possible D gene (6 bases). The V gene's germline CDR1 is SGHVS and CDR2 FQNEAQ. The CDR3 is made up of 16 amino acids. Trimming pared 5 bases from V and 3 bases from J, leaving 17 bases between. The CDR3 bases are TGTGCCAGCAGCAAGGACGGACAGTTCTTCAATCAGCCCCAGCATTTT. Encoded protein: CASSKDGQFFNQPQHF.

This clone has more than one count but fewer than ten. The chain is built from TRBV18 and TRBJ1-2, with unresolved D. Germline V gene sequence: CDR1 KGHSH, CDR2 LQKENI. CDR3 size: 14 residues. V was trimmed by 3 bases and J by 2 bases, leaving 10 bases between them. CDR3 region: CASSPGPQNYGYTF. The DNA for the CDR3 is TGTGCCAGCTCACCTGGGCCACAGAACTATGGCTACACCTTC.

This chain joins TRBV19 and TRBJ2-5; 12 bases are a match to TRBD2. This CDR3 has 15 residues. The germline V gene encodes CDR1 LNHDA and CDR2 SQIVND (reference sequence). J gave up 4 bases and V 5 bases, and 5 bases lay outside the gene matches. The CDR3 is CASSAPGLAGETQYF. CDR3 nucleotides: TGTGCCAGTAGTGCACCGGGACTAGCGGGAGAGACCCAGTACTTC.

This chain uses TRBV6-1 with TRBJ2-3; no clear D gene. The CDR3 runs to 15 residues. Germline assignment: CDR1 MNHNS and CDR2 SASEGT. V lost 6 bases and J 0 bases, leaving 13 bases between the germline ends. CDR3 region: CASRTPNPSTDTQYF. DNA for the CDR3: TGTGCCAGCAGAACACCAAACCCCAGCACAGATACGCAGTATTTT.

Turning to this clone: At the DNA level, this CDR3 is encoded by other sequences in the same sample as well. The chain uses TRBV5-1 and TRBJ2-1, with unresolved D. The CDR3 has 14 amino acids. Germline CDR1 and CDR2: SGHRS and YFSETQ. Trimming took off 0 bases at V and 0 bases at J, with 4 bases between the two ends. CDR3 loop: CASSLANSYNEQFF. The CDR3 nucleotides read TGCGCCAGCAGCTTGGCAAACTCCTACAATGAGCAGTTCTTC.

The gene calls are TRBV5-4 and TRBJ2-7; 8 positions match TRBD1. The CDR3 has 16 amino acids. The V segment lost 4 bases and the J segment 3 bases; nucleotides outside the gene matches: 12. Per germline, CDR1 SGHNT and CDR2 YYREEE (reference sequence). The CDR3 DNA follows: TGTGCCAGCAGCCATGTCGTAGACAGGGGTTACTACGAGCAGTACTTC. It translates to CASSHVVDRGYYEQYF.

The CDR3 spells CASSRAYEQYF. The DNA for the CDR3 is TGTGCCAGCAGCCGCGCGTACGAGCAGTACTTC. The chain has TRBV14 and TRBJ2-7, with D unclear. CDR3 length: 11 residues. V shed 4 bases and J shed 4 bases, with 5 bases lying between them. The germline gives CDR1 SGHDN, CDR2 FVKESK.

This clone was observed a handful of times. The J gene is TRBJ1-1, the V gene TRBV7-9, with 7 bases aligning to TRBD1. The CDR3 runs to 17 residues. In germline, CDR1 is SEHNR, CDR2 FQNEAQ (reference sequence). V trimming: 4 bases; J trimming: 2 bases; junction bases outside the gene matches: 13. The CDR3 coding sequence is TGTGCCAGCAGCTCCAGGCCCCGGGACAGTGCCAACACTGAAGCTTTCTTT. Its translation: CASSSRPRDSANTEAFF.

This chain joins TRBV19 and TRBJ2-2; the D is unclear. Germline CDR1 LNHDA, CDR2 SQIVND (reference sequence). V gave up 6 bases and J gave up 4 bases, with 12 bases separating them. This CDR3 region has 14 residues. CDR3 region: CASRVPKTTGELFF. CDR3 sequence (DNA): TGTGCCAGTAGGGTGCCTAAAACCACCGGGGAGCTGTTTTTT.

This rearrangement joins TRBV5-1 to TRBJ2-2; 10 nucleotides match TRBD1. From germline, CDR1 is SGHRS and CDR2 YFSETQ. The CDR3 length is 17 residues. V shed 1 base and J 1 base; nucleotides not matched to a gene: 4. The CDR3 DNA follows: TGCGCCAGCAGCTTGAAACGGACAGGGGGGAACACCGGGGAGCTGTTTTTT. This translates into CASSLKRTGGNTGELFF.

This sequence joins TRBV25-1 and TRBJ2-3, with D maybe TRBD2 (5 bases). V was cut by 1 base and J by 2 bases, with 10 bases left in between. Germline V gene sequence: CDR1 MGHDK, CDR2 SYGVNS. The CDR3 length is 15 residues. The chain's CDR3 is CASSEFPGNTDTQYF. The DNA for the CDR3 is TGTGCCAGCAGTGAATTTCCCGGGAACACAGATACGCAGTATTTT.